The clone carrying this T cell receptor beta chain was detected many times. What it recognizes is unknown. In the study's own analysis: Construction of a distant-metastasis classifier for papillary thyroid cancer relied on CDR3 differences across clinicopathological groups. TCRdb called clones again from the PCR reads with MiXCR. The V and J calls, along with clone size, are taken from TCRdb and not from the paper's own processing. The table shows some 90,000 clones, with approximately 9% occurring only once. The trim removed 0 bases at V and 10 bases at J, leaving 9 bases unmatched. The germline V gene encodes CDR1 SGHRS and CDR2 YFSETQ. The CDR3 extends over 15 amino acids. Not a single patient had been given any form of treatment at any point before undergoing thyroid surgery. This record comes from a study of metastatic and nonmetastatic thyroid tumors. Study-wide background: Malignant thyroid and benign thyroid patients provided blood and tumor or nodule tissue whose repertoires were compared.

Study results and caveats: When malignant thyroid tumors were compared with benign nodules, TCR beta diversity was reportedly significantly higher in the malignant tumors. This held in both blood and tumor samples.

The clonotype was recovered from a female donor with papillary thyroid cancer or a benign thyroid nodule (not recorded which). Some clones in this sample may be carry-over from other donors' samples. The chain uses TRBV5-1 and TRBJ2-1; the match to TRBD2 covers 8 bases. The sequencing sample was made of blood. The CDR3 is CASSLGTSRLAEQFF. The CDR3 DNA is TGCGCCAGCAGCTTGGGGACTAGCCGCCTTGCGGAGCAGTTCTTC.